This TCR beta chain was found in a study of cytomegalovirus exposure and HLA in healthy donors. The PCR was carried out with 60 Vbeta primers and 13 Jbeta primers. Profiled with immunoSEQ multiplex PCR; TCRdb holds only in-frame clones, not every one. The data hold approximately 140,000 clones, with 80% observed a single time. Unmatched junction bases numbered 8, after V lost 6 bases and J lost 2 bases. CDR1 and CDR2 from the germline V gene are WNHNN and SYGVQD (reference sequence). This CDR3 is built from 15 residues. Whole-study findings and limits: Later analysis identified several of the most significant clusters that appeared linked to common viral pathogens. The authors later linked a missense DCLRE1C variant to TCR beta V- and J-gene trimming. HLA allele associations emerged for 15,000 to 20,000 TCR beta sequences in a later analysis, at 0.05 false discovery rate.

On this clone: Its target is not known.

This sequence was found in a man aged 25 to 40 in good health and CMV-seronegative. Sequenced input: PBMCs. This sequence joins TRBV10-1 and TRBJ1-1; the match to TRBD1 covers 8 bases. The CDR3 sequence: CASRDGQGTNTEAFF. CDR3 DNA sequence: TGCGCCAGCAGAGATGGACAGGGTACCAACACTGAAGCTTTCTTT.